These 31 T cell receptor beta chains were sequenced from one sample in a study of beta chain features in type 1 diabetes. Study observations and caveats: Type 1 diabetes patients had TCRB CDR3s that were shorter (moderately but significantly so) in all four CD4+ subsets.

Antigens for these TCRs are unknown. Reverse transcription of all isolated RNA meant that expressed TCRB transcripts were sequenced. Here immunoSEQ multiplex PCR was the method, and the copy in TCRdb shows in-frame clones only, minus some. The sample lists about 270,000 clones; around 15% were seen once. The material sequenced was naive CD4+ T cells from blood. The receptors originated from a man younger than 40 with type 1 diabetes.

This clone has more than one count but fewer than ten. Additional DNA sequences in this sample encode the identical CDR3. The genes are TRBV5-1 and TRBJ2-1; D perhaps matches TRBD2 (5 bases). CDR3 length: 14 residues. The V and J ends lost 0 bases and 1 base respectively, with 5 bases between them. Germline lookup yields CDR1 SGHRS and CDR2 YFSETQ. CDR3 region: CASSLAGSYNEQFF. In DNA, the CDR3 is TGCGCCAGCAGCTTGGCGGGATCCTACAATGAGCAGTTCTTC.

In this sample, this clone turned up a few times. The V call is TRBV28, the J call TRBJ2-3, with 14 bases aligning to TRBD2. The CDR3 runs to 17 residues. Germline V gene lookup returns CDR1 MDHEN and CDR2 SYDVKM. Trimming took 4 bases from V and 4 from J; bases not matched to a gene: 7. The CDR3, as DNA: TGTGCCAGCAGTTCTCGGACTAGCGGGAGGAGCGCAGATACGCAGTATTTT. Translation: CASSSRTSGRSADTQYF.

There are a few counts of this clone. The rearrangement links TRBV11-2 to TRBJ2-3; the match to TRBD1 covers 10 bases. The J segment lost 1 base and the V segment lost 5 bases, leaving 3 bases of the junction unmatched. Germline-derived CDR1 and CDR2 are SGHAT and FQNNGV. The CDR3 runs 15 residues. Here the CDR3 DNA reads TGTGCCAGCAGCCAAGGACAGGGGGGCACAGATACGCAGTATTTT. It specifies CASSQGQGGTDTQYF.

This clone has just a few counts. The same CDR3 arises from other DNA sequences in this sample as well. The gene calls are TRBV18 and TRBJ1-5; perhaps TRBD1 as D (6 bases). Germline V gives CDR1 KGHSH, CDR2 LQKENI. V lost 3 bases and J 3 bases, leaving 9 bases between the germline ends. The CDR3 contains 14 residues. The CDR3 spells CASSPTGPNQPQHF. Written as DNA, the CDR3 is TGTGCCAGCTCACCGACAGGACCCAATCAGCCCCAGCATTTT.

There are a few counts of this clone. The same CDR3 can be traced to other DNA sequences in this sample. The CDR3 sequence is CATSRGQGEKLFF. CDR3 bases: TGTGCCACCAGCAGAGGACAGGGGGAAAAACTGTTTTTT. The chain combines TRBV15 with TRBJ1-4; 8 nucleotides align to TRBD1. Germline V gene sequence: CDR1 LNHNV, CDR2 YYDKDF (reference sequence). Trimming took 1 base from V and 8 from J; bases not matched to a gene: 0. CDR3 length: 13 amino acids.

This clone was picked up a small number of times. The J gene is TRBJ2-1, the V gene TRBV7-2; D is unresolved. V shed 1 base and J shed 4 bases, with 14 bases lying between them. CDR3 size: 16 residues. Germline CDR1 is SGHTA and CDR2 is FQGNSA. The CDR3 DNA sequence: TGTGCCAGCAGCTTAGTTTCAGCGTTAGGATACAATGAGCAGTTCTTC. As protein: CASSLVSALGYNEQFF.

This rearrangement joins TRBV18 to TRBJ2-2, with 7 bases matching TRBD1. Germline lookup yields CDR1 KGHSH and CDR2 LQKENI. This CDR3 is 15 amino acids long. Losses at the gene ends were 3 bases for V and 2 bases for J; bases not matched to a gene: 3. CDR3 protein: CASSPDRRNTGELFF. CDR3 in DNA: TGTGCCAGCTCACCGGACAGGAGAAACACCGGGGAGCTGTTTTTT.

This clone appeared a few times. The chain uses TRBV7-9 and TRBJ1-1; 7 nucleotides match TRBD1. V shed 4 bases, J shed 5 bases, and the junction held 7 bases outside the gene matches. The CDR3 length is 14 residues. Germline values: CDR1 SEHNR, CDR2 FQNEAQ (reference sequence). CDR3 amino acids: CASSSDRVGTEAFF. The CDR3 bases are TGTGCCAGCAGCTCCGACAGGGTCGGGACTGAAGCTTTCTTT.

This clone was seen only a few times. The chain carries TRBV5-6 and TRBJ2-1; 8 bases agree with TRBD2. The CDR3 sequence is 17 residues long. Unmatched junction bases numbered 12, after V lost 0 bases and J lost 7 bases. Germline assignment: CDR1 SGHDT and CDR2 YYEEEE. The chain's CDR3 is CASSLDMSGRGSNEQFF. DNA for the CDR3: TGTGCCAGCAGCTTGGATATGAGCGGGAGAGGCTCAAATGAGCAGTTCTTC.

The chain combines TRBV4-2 with TRBJ2-1; tentatively, D is TRBD1 (6 bases). The germline V gene has CDR1 LGHNA and CDR2 YNFKEQ. V lost 1 base to trimming and J lost 5 bases, with 9 bases between them. The CDR3 contains 14 residues. The CDR3 nucleotides read TGTGCCAGCAGCCAAGTTCAGGGGAACAATGAGCAGTTCTTC. This sequence encodes CASSQVQGNNEQFF.

The gene calls are TRBV19 and TRBJ2-5, with 13 bases aligning to TRBD2. The CDR3 covers 17 residues. From germline, CDR1 is LNHDA and CDR2 SQIVND (reference sequence). Trimming cost V 4 bases and J 2 bases; bases outside gene matches: 7. CDR3 residues: CASSKRLAGGSQETQYF. The DNA for the CDR3 is TGTGCCAGTAGTAAAAGACTAGCGGGAGGTTCACAAGAGACCCAGTACTTC.

The V call is TRBV9, the J call TRBJ2-1, with D perhaps TRBD2 (6 bases). V gave up 0 bases and J gave up 6 bases, with 13 bases separating them. Germline V CDR1 and CDR2: SGDLS, YYNGEE. The CDR3 spans 15 residues. The CDR3 DNA is TGTGCCAGCAGCGTAGCTTTGGGACTCCTCAATGAGCAGTTCTTC. This codes for CASSVALGLLNEQFF.

There are a few counts of this clone. V gene TRBV25-1 combines with J gene TRBJ2-1; D possibly corresponds to TRBD2 (6 bases). The ends were cut back, 2 bases at V and 6 bases at J, with 11 bases in the middle. The length of the CDR3 is 14 residues. CDR1 and CDR2 from the germline V gene are MGHDK and SYGVNS. This CDR3 is CASSEMKEGNEQFF. CDR3 coding DNA: TGTGCCAGCAGTGAAATGAAGGAGGGCAATGAGCAGTTCTTC. Based on the CDR3 plus reference TRBV25-1 and TRBJ2-1, the full variable domain is EADIYQTPRYLVIGTGKKITLECSQTMGHDKMYWYQQDPGMELHLIHYSYGVNSTEKGDLSSESTVSRIRTEHFPLTLESARPSHTSQYLCASSEMKEGNEQFFGPGTRLTVL.

There are a few counts of this clone. The V gene is TRBV6-1, the J gene TRBJ2-3, with D uncertain. Trimming took off 7 bases at V and 0 bases at J, with 14 bases between the two ends. Germline CDR1 and CDR2: MNHNS and SASEGT. The CDR3 spans 15 residues. The CDR3 DNA follows: TGTGCCAGCACTGGGCCGAGTGGCAGCACAGATACGCAGTATTTT. It yields the protein CASTGPSGSTDTQYF.

The genes are TRBV7-2 and TRBJ2-3, with TRBD1 matching over 8 bases. Trimming took 4 bases from V and 4 from J; bases not matched to a gene: 4. Looked up from germline, CDR1 is SGHTA and CDR2 is FQGNSA. The CDR3 is 14 amino acids. The CDR3 protein is CASSSGGPADTQYF. The CDR3 region has the DNA TGTGCCAGCAGCTCAGGGGGCCCGGCAGATACGCAGTATTTT.

This clone was counted a few times. The V and J genes are TRBV5-1 and TRBJ2-1; TRBD1 matches at 7 bases. CDR3 size: 14 residues. Per the germline V gene, CDR1 is SGHRS and CDR2 is YFSETQ. Trimming removed 2 bases from V and 6 bases from J; junction bases left unmatched: 5. The CDR3 region has the DNA TGCGCCAGCAGCTTAGGACAGGTCGTCAATGAGCAGTTCTTC. This translates into CASSLGQVVNEQFF.

This clone has just a few counts. The CDR3: CAGPYEQYF. CDR3 DNA sequence: TGTGCGGGCCCCTACGAGCAGTACTTC. The rearrangement joins TRBV6-5 to TRBJ2-7; D is undetermined. From germline, CDR1 is MNHEY and CDR2 SVGAGI. This CDR3 contains 9 residues.

This clone showed up just a few times. V usage is TRBV7-2 and J usage is TRBJ2-7, with unresolved D. The CDR3 totals 13 residues. V was pared by 2 bases and J by 2 bases, with 7 bases between. CDR1 and CDR2 (germline): SGHTA, FQGNSA. The chain's CDR3 is CASSLNSPYEQYF. In nucleotides, the CDR3 is TGTGCCAGCAGCTTAAACAGTCCCTACGAGCAGTACTTC.

This chain's CDR3 is CASRRLSNYGYTF. In nucleotides, the CDR3 is TGTGCCAGCCGGCGGCTTTCCAACTATGGCTACACCTTC. The rearrangement joins TRBV6-5 to TRBJ1-2; D call uncertain. The CDR3 runs to 13 residues. The germline gives CDR1 MNHEY, CDR2 SVGAGI. Trimming stripped 8 bases from V and 2 bases from J, with 12 bases between.

In this sample, this clone turned up a few times. The chain employs TRBV15 and TRBJ2-5; TRBD1 agrees at 9 bases. CDR3 length equals 16 residues. The germline gives CDR1 LNHNV, CDR2 YYDKDF (reference sequence). Unmatched junction bases numbered 8, after V lost 4 bases and J lost 2 bases. CDR3: CATSKLPGQGQETQYF. DNA for the CDR3: TGTGCCACCAGCAAACTCCCGGGACAGGGACAAGAGACCCAGTACTTC.

This clone was picked up a small number of times. The chain links TRBV19 to TRBJ2-3; TRBD2 agrees at 7 bases. Trimming at V came to 5 bases and at J to 0 bases, leaving 5 bases not matched to a gene. The CDR3 runs 15 residues. CDR1 LNHDA and CDR2 SQIVND come from the germline V gene (reference sequence). Here the CDR3 reads CASSARTSSTDTQYF. The CDR3 nucleotides read TGTGCCAGTAGTGCTCGGACTAGTAGCACAGATACGCAGTATTTT.

This clone showed up just a few times. The CDR3 DNA is TGTGCCAGCAGCTTAGACGGGGAGACCCAGTACTTC. It yields the protein CASSLDGETQYF. This chain joins TRBV7-2 and TRBJ2-5; D unclear. CDR3 length: 12 residues. Trimming took 1 base from V and 5 from J, leaving 5 bases between them. Germline V lookup: CDR1 SGHTA, CDR2 FQGNSA.

A remark on this clone: This sample includes further DNA sequences coding for the same CDR3. The chain recombines TRBV29-1 with TRBJ1-1, with a weak D call TRBD1 (6 bases). This CDR3 region has 14 residues. Germline CDR1 SQVTM, CDR2 ANQGSEA. Trimming cost V 6 bases and J 0 bases, with 14 bases left between them. The CDR3 spells CSVARTVMNTEAFF. CDR3 DNA sequence: TGCAGCGTCGCCCGGACAGTCATGAACACTGAAGCTTTCTTT. The entire variable domain, with the rest obtained from reference TRBV29-1 and TRBJ1-1, is as follows: SAVISQKPSRDICQRGTSLTIQCQVDSQVTMMFWYRQQPGQSLTLIATANQGSEATYESGFVIDKFPISRPNLTFSTLTVSNMSPEDSSIYLCSVARTVMNTEAFFGQGTRLTVV.

V gene TRBV7-9 combines with J gene TRBJ1-5; maybe TRBD1 (6 bases). The V end was cut by 1 base, the J end by 5 bases, with 12 bases between. The CDR3 is 15 residues long. Per the germline V gene, CDR1 is SEHNR and CDR2 is FQNEAQ (reference sequence). The CDR3 sequence: CASSLGQGQHQPQHF. The CDR3 DNA reads as TGTGCCAGCAGCTTAGGGCAGGGGCAGCATCAGCCCCAGCATTTT.

The V gene is TRBV2, the J gene TRBJ1-5, with D perhaps TRBD1 (6 bases). Per the germline V gene, CDR1 is SNHLY and CDR2 is FYNNEI. The CDR3 totals 15 residues. With 7 bases removed from V and 6 bases from J, the gap between germline ends came to 19 bases. The DNA for the CDR3 is TGTGCCAGCATGGCAGCACAGGGTGAATTTCAGCCCCAGCATTTT. It specifies CASMAAQGEFQPQHF.

This clone occurred a few times. V gene TRBV4-3 combines with J gene TRBJ2-1; 8 nucleotides line up with TRBD2. The CDR3 is made up of 16 amino acids. The V gene's germline CDR1 is LGHNA and CDR2 YSLEER. J was trimmed by 5 bases and V by 3 bases; bases with no gene match: 9. The CDR3 nucleotides are TGCGCCAGCAGCCAGGAACTAGGAGCGGGAGACAATGAGCAGTTCTTC. It encodes CASSQELGAGDNEQFF.

This clone was found a few times. The J gene is TRBJ2-6, the V gene TRBV5-1, with 10 bases fitting TRBD1. Germline CDR1 reads SGHRS; CDR2 reads YFSETQ. The CDR3 covers 16 residues. Losses at the gene ends were 5 bases for V and 4 bases for J; bases not matched to a gene: 6. The CDR3 DNA is TGCGCCAGCAGTGGGACAGGGGCTTCAGGGGCCAACGTCCTGACTTTC. Translated, it gives CASSGTGASGANVLTF.

Written as DNA, the CDR3 is TGCGCCAGCAGCCCACAGGGATGGACAGATACGCAGTATTTT. Its translation: CASSPQGWTDTQYF. The rearrangement links TRBV4-1 to TRBJ2-3, with D tentatively TRBD1 (6 bases). Germline V gene sequence: CDR1 MGHRA, CDR2 YSYEKL. Deletions cut 4 bases from V and 3 bases from J, with 11 bases between. The CDR3 is 14 residues long.

In its sample, this clone was seen a few times. The V gene is TRBV28, the J gene TRBJ1-2; 7 bases align to TRBD1. Germline V gene data show CDR1 as MDHEN and CDR2 as SYDVKM. With V trimmed by 5 bases and J by 2 bases, 11 bases remained unmatched. The CDR3 contains 16 residues. The CDR3 coding sequence is TGTGCCAGCAGTCCCGCGGGGCGAGGGGGCAACTATGGCTACACCTTC. It specifies CASSPAGRGGNYGYTF.

The chain employs TRBV20-1 and TRBJ1-2; D call uncertain. The CDR3 sequence is 10 residues long. CDR1 is DFQATT and CDR2 is SNEGSKA in the germline V gene (reference sequence). Between the trimmed V and J ends, which lost 6 bases and 6 bases, there was a span of 8 bases. The CDR3 DNA sequence: TGCAGTGCCCTGGGAGATGGCTACACCTTC. Protein product: CSALGDGYTF.

A few counts support this clone. J is TRBJ2-1 and V is TRBV30, with 9 bases matching TRBD2. With 4 bases clipped from V and 7 bases from J, the junction kept 5 bases outside the gene matches. CDR1 and CDR2 from the germline V gene are GTSNPN and SVGIG (reference sequence). The CDR3 is 13 amino acids. The CDR3 DNA reads TGTGCCTGGATTTTAGCGGGAGTGAATGAGCAGTTCTTC. This sequence encodes CAWILAGVNEQFF.